This T cell receptor beta chain was identified during a study of blood T cell repertoires in COVID-19. Study-wide background: PBMCs, B-cell-depleted T cells, or T cells were the source of the cDNA or gDNA that made up the material.

Germline V lookup: CDR1 LNHDA, CDR2 SQIVND (reference sequence). The ends lost 7 bases at V and 6 bases at J; junction bases unmatched: 14. This CDR3 contains 15 residues. The assay was immunoSEQ multiplex PCR, and TCRdb's table has in-frame clones only and misses some. This repertoire shows fewer than 250,000 clones, 80% found once; its top ten account for approximately 6.9%. V gene TRBV19 combines with J gene TRBJ1-1; 7 nucleotides align to TRBD1. The sequence was obtained from a man aged 55 to 70 with acute or convalescent COVID-19. Specimen: peripheral blood. The CDR3 region is CASTTQGGARSEAFF. DNA for the CDR3: TGTGCCAGTACTACCCAAGGGGGCGCGAGGTCTGAAGCTTTCTTT.